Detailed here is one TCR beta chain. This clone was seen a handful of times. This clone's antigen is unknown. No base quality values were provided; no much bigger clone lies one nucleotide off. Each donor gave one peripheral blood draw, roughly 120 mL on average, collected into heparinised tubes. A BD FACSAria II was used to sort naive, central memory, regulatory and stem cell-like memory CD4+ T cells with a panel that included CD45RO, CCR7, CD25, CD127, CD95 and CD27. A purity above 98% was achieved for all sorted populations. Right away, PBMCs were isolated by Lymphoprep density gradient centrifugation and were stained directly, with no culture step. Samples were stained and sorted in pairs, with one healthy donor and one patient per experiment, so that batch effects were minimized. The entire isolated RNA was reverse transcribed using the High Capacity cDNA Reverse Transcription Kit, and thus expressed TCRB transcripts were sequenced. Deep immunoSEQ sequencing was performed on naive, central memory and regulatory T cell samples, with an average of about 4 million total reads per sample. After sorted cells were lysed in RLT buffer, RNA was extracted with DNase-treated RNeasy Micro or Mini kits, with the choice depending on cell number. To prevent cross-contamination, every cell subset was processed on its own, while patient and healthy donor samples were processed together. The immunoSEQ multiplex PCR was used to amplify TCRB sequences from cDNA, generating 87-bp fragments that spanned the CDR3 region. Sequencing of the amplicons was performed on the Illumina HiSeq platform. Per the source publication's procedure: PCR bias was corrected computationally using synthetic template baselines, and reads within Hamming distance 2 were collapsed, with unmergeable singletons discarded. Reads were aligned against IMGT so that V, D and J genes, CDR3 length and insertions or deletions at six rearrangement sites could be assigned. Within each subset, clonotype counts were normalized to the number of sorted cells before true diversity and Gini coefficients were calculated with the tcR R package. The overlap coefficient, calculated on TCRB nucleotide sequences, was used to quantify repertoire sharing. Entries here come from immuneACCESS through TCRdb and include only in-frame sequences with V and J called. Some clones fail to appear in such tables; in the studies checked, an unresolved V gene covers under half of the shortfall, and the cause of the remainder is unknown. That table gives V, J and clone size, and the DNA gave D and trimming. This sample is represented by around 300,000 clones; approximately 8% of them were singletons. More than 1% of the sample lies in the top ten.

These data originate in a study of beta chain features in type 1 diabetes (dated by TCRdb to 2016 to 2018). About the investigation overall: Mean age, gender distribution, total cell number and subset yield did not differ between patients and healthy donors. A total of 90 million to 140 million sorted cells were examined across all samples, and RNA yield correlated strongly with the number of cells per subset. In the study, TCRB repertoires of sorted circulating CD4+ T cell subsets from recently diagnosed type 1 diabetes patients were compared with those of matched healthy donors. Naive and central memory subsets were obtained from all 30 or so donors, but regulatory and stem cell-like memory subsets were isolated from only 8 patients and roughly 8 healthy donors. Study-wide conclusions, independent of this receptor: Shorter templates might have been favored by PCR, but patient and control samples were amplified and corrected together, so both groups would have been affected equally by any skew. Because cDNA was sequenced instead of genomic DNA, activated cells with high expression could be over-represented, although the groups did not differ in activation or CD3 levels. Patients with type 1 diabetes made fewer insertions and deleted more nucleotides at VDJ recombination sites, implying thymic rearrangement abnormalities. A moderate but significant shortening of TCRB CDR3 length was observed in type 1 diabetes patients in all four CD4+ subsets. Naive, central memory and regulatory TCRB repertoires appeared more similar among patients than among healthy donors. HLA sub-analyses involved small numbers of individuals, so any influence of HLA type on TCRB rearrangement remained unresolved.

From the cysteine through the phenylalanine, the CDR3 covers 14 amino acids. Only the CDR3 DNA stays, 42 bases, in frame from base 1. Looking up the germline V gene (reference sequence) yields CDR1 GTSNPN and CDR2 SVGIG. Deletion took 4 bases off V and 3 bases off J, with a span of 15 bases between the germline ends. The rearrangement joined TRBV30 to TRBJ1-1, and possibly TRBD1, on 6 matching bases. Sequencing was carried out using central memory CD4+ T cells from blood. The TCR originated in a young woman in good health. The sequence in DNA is TGTGCCTGGACCAGGGACACGTCGTACACTGAAGCTTTCTTT. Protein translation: CAWTRDTSYTEAFF.